Presented here are 7 T cell receptor beta chains from one specimen sequenced in a study of neurological immune-mediated disorders. TCRdb reprocessed the 5' RACE reads with MiXCR, giving one entry per CDR3 protein. The repertoire includes 65,000 to 90,000 distinct CDR3 sequences, about a tenth of them detected once, and 1.8% sits in the top ten. The sample taken for sequencing was PBMCs. All receptors come from a man aged 40-49 years in good health.

This clonotype appeared many times. The rearrangement joins TRBV5-5 to TRBJ2-1; possibly TRBD1 for D (5 bases). The V gene lost 4 bases and the J gene lost 6 bases, with 14 bases spanning the gap. Germline-derived CDR1 and CDR2 are SGHKS and YYEKEE (reference sequence). The CDR3 length is 14 residues. CDR3 nucleotides: TGTGCCAGCAGCAGGGCAGGGTGGGGCAATGAGCAGTTCTTC. Amino acid sequence: CASSRAGWGNEQFF.

This clonotype was counted at least ten times. V gene TRBV5-1 combines with J gene TRBJ2-7; TRBD2 aligns across 8 bases. The CDR3 extends over 13 amino acids. With V trimmed by 5 bases and J by 3 bases, 4 bases remained unmatched. Germline V gene lookup returns CDR1 SGHRS and CDR2 YFSETQ. CDR3 in DNA: TGCGCCAGCAGTCTTAGCGGGGACTACGAGCAGTACTTC. Residues: CASSLSGDYEQYF.

This clonotype was seen repeatedly, ten times or more. The chain has TRBV7-8 and TRBJ1-1; D perhaps matches TRBD1 (6 bases). CDR1 SGHVS and CDR2 FQNEAQ come from the germline V gene. CDR3 size: 15 residues. V lost 5 bases, J lost 1 base, and 14 bases lay in between. CDR3 loop: CASSAARTANTEAFF. The CDR3 nucleotides are TGTGCCAGCAGCGCCGCCCGGACAGCGAACACTGAAGCTTTCTTT. Supplemented by reference TRBV7-8 and TRBJ1-1, the full variable domain reads GAGVSQSPRYKVAKRGQDVALRCDPISGHVSLFWYQQALGQGPEFLTYFQNEAQLDKSGLPSDRFFAERPEGSVSTLKIQRTQQEDSAVYLCASSAARTANTEAFFGQGTRLTVV.

In its sample, this clonotype was seen many times. The chain couples TRBV20-1 to TRBJ2-7, with 8 nucleotides matching TRBD2. From germline, CDR1 is DFQATT and CDR2 SNEGSKA (reference sequence). V gave up 4 bases and J gave up 4 bases; unmatched junction bases: 9. This CDR3 is 14 amino acids long. The CDR3 here is CSAIWGGGRYEQYF. The CDR3 bases are TGCAGTGCTATCTGGGGCGGGGGGAGATACGAGCAGTACTTC.

In this sample, this clonotype turned up many times. The gene calls are TRBV12-3 or TRBV12-4 and TRBJ1-2, with D possibly being TRBD1 (5 bases). Between the trimmed V and J ends, which lost 3 bases and 0 bases, there was a span of 8 bases. This CDR3 region has 14 residues. CDR3 sequence reads: CASSLGGANYGYTF. CDR3 in DNA: TGTGCCAGCAGTTTGGGAGGGGCTAACTATGGCTACACCTTC.

This clonotype was counted only a few times. J is TRBJ2-1 and V is TRBV5-1; TRBD2 matches 14 bases. J lost 7 bases, V lost 4 bases, and 4 bases had no gene match. CDR1 and CDR2 (germline): SGHRS, YFSETQ. This CDR3 spans 15 amino acids. The CDR3 region has the DNA TGCGCCAGCAGCCCCGGGACTAGCGGGGGTAATGAGCAGTTCTTC. Translated, it gives CASSPGTSGGNEQFF. The full variable domain, in which reference TRBV5-1 and TRBJ2-1 provide the parts outside the CDR3, is KAGVTQTPRYLIKTRGQQVTLSCSPISGHRSVSWYQQTPGQGLQFLFEYFSETQRNKGNFPGRFSGRQFSNSRSEMNVSTLELGDSALYLCASSPGTSGGNEQFFGPGTRLTVL.

This clonotype showed up many times. V usage is TRBV6-1 and J usage is TRBJ2-7; a possible D gene is TRBD1 (5 bases). V lost 5 bases and J 3 bases, leaving 8 bases between the germline ends. CDR3 length: 12 residues. Germline V gene lookup returns CDR1 MNHNS and CDR2 SASEGT. The CDR3 is CASSFRVYEQYF. CDR3 DNA: TGTGCCAGCAGTTTCAGGGTCTACGAGCAGTACTTC.